This T cell receptor (beta chain) was found in a study of blood T cell repertoires in COVID-19. In germline, CDR1 is SGHVS, CDR2 FQNEAQ. V shed 3 bases and J shed 1 base, with 15 bases lying between them. There are 17 residues in the CDR3. This clone was seen a handful of times. Only in-frame clones appear in the TCRdb table, and some are missing; sequencing was by immunoSEQ multiplex PCR. Of 200,000 to 250,000 clones listed, approximately 88% are singletons. The rearrangement joins TRBV7-8 to TRBJ2-2; TRBD2 might be the D (6 bases). Material: PBMCs or T cells enriched from blood (not recorded which). The TCR was taken from a woman aged 25 to 39 who had been exposed to COVID-19. In DNA form, the CDR3 reads TGTGCCAGCAGCTTGCTCGGGCTAGCGCGGAACACCGGGGAGCTGTTTTTT. Protein sequence: CASSLLGLARNTGELFF.